Listed here are 5 T cell receptor beta chains from one sample, sequenced in a study of OX40 agonist ivuxolimab in advanced cancers. Data came from immunoSEQ multiplex PCR; TCRdb stores just in-frame clones and leaves some out. The sample includes 90,000 to 150,000 clones, approximately 90% of them seen just once. Sequencing was performed on CD4+ or CD8+ T cells sorted from blood, taken in a trial of the OX40 agonist ivuxolimab. The receptors originated from an adult with an advanced solid tumor such as melanoma, head and neck, liver or kidney cancer.

The CDR3 coding sequence is TGTGCCTGGAGTGTAGGGGTAGGCGGCTACACCTTC. This sequence encodes CAWSVGVGGYTF. The J gene is TRBJ1-2, the V gene TRBV30; D may be TRBD1 (5 bases). Germline-derived CDR1 and CDR2 are GTSNPN and SVGIG (reference sequence). The CDR3 is 12 residues long. V lost 0 bases to trimming and J lost 8 bases, with 10 bases between them.

This chain joins TRBV27 and TRBJ2-1; D uncertain. Trimming stripped 6 bases from V and 5 bases from J, with 11 bases between. The CDR3 has 13 residues. Looked up from germline, CDR1 is MNHEY and CDR2 is SMNVEV (reference sequence). The CDR3 DNA follows: TGTGCCAGCAGGGGGTACCTAGACAATGAGCAGTTCTTC. This gives the protein CASRGYLDNEQFF.

This chain connects TRBV10-2 to TRBJ2-3; tentatively, D is TRBD1 or TRBD2 (7 bases each). The CDR3 length is 14 residues. The germline gives CDR1 WSHSY, CDR2 SAAADI. V was pared by 6 bases and J by 5 bases, with 15 bases between. The CDR3 sequence is CASRNRGGEDTQYF. As DNA, the CDR3 is TGCGCCAGCAGAAACAGGGGAGGGGAAGATACGCAGTATTTT.

The V gene is TRBV18, the J gene TRBJ1-2, with D perhaps TRBD1 (5 bases). Between the trimmed V and J ends, which lost 2 bases and 7 bases, there was a span of 8 bases. The CDR3 totals 12 residues. Looked up from germline, CDR1 is KGHSH and CDR2 is LQKENI. CDR3 bases: TGTGCCAGCTCACCAGGGGGACGTGGCTACACCTTC. Encoded protein: CASSPGGRGYTF.

The chain is built from TRBV18 and TRBJ1-2; TRBD1 might be the D (6 bases). V was clipped by 3 bases and J by 6 bases, with 17 bases between them. The CDR3 has 15 amino acids. Germline assignment: CDR1 KGHSH and CDR2 LQKENI. CDR3 amino acids: CASSPGRTGSDGYTF. The CDR3 DNA follows: TGTGCCAGCTCACCTGGCCGAACAGGGTCAGATGGCTACACCTTC. Filled out from reference TRBV18 and TRBJ1-2, the complete variable domain reads NAGVMQNPRHLVRRRGQEARLRCSPMKGHSHVYWYRQLPEEGLKFMVYLQKENIIDESGMPKERFSAEFPKEGPSILRIQQVVRGDSAAYFCASSPGRTGSDGYTFGSGTRLTVV.